What follows describes a single TCR beta chain. This entry comes from a study of blood T cell repertoires in COVID-19. Recovered participants had two consecutive negative NP/OP PCR tests, healthcare professional clearance, or symptom resolution. Sequencing used immunoSEQ multiplex PCR; TCRdb keeps in-frame clones, though not all of them. Of a few hundred thousand clones listed, around 85% were seen once; the top ten hold approximately 18%. Germline values: CDR1 SGHNT, CDR2 YENEEA. V lost 2 bases and J lost 2, with 6 bases in between. This CDR3 is built from 13 residues. Sequencing was performed on PBMCs or T cells enriched from blood (not recorded which). The clonotype comes from a man aged 35 to 55 who had recovered from COVID-19. This chain links TRBV11-3 with TRBJ1-1, with D uncertain. The CDR3 loop reads CASSLSTNTEAFF. CDR3 bases: TGTGCCAGCAGCTTATCCACTAACACTGAAGCTTTCTTT.